The next 27 T cell receptor beta chains were all read from a single sample in a study of T cells in Graves' hyperthyroidism and ophthalmopathy. Researchers amplified the TCR beta CDR3 regions from RNA transcripts. Using the HTBI primer set, a first-round RT-PCR was run on the TCR CDR3. Each CDR3 protein is one row after TCRdb ran MiXCR on the multiplex PCR reads. The table includes a few hundred thousand distinct CDR3 sequences, roughly 46% detected once. The sequenced material came from peripheral blood or thyroid tissue (not recorded which). Receptor source: an adult woman with Graves' disease, either hyperthyroidism or ophthalmopathy (not recorded which).

The J gene is TRBJ2-1, the V gene TRBV7-9; TRBD2 matches at 9 bases. The CDR3 consists of 16 residues. With 0 bases clipped from V and 9 bases from J, the junction kept 9 bases outside the gene matches. CDR1 is SEHNR, CDR2 FQNEAQ, per germline (reference sequence). CDR3: CASSLARGGGQSEQFF. The CDR3 region has the DNA TGTGCCAGCAGCTTAGCGCGGGGGGGAGGGCAAAGTGAGCAGTTCTTC. Full variable domain (remainder filled in from reference TRBV7-9 and TRBJ2-1): DTGVSQNPRHKITKRGQNVTFRCDPISEHNRLYWYRQTLGQGPEFLTYFQNEAQLEKSRLLSDRFSAERPKGSFSTLEIQRTEQGDSAMYLCASSLARGGGQSEQFFGPGTRLTVL.

This clonotype was counted once. The chain uses TRBV10-3 and TRBJ1-3; a possible D gene is TRBD1 (5 bases). The CDR3 is 13 amino acids. V lost 9 bases and J lost 8, with 17 bases in between. From germline, CDR1 is ENHRY and CDR2 SYGVKD. CDR3 sequence (DNA): TGTGCCATGCGGGGCGGGGAAGGACACACCATATATTTT. Translated, it gives CAMRGGEGHTIYF.

This clonotype was detected many times. This chain connects TRBV13 to TRBJ1-1, with D unclear. The CDR3 contains 14 residues. Germline V gives CDR1 PRHDT, CDR2 FYEKMQ (reference sequence). The V end was cut by 8 bases, the J end by 10 bases, with 23 bases between. The CDR3 region is CASSIARAQRGAFF. In DNA, the CDR3 is TGTGCCAGCTCCATAGCCCGGGCTCAGCGGGGAGCTTTCTTT.

There are a few counts of this clonotype. The chain links TRBV29-1 to TRBJ1-2; D is ambiguous. The CDR3 extends over 12 amino acids. Germline V gives CDR1 SQVTM, CDR2 ANQGSEA. The germline V and J ends were trimmed by 7 bases and 2 bases, with 11 bases remaining between them. CDR3 sequence reads: CSAQDGNYGYTF. In nucleotides, the CDR3 is TGCAGCGCCCAGGACGGAAACTATGGCTACACCTTC.

The gene calls are TRBV20-1 and TRBJ1-2; D possibly corresponds to TRBD1 (5 bases). V was clipped by 6 bases and J by 3 bases, with 14 bases between them. The CDR3 has 13 amino acids. Per the germline V gene, CDR1 is DFQATT and CDR2 is SNEGSKA (reference sequence). The CDR3 reads CSAPSRDDYGYTF. The CDR3 region has the DNA TGCAGTGCCCCGTCCAGGGACGACTATGGCTACACCTTC.

This rearrangement joins TRBV29-1 to TRBJ1-6, with a tentative D call TRBD1 (5 bases). Germline lookup yields CDR1 SQVTM and CDR2 ANQGSEA. V shed 8 bases and J shed 8 bases, with 13 bases lying between them. This CDR3 contains 12 residues. The CDR3 reads CSYSQGYSPLHF. The CDR3, as DNA: TGCAGCTATTCGCAGGGATATTCACCCCTCCACTTT. The entire variable domain, with the rest obtained from reference TRBV29-1 and TRBJ1-6, is as follows: SAVISQKPSRDICQRGTSLTIQCQVDSQVTMMFWYRQQPGQSLTLIATANQGSEATYESGFVIDKFPISRPNLTFSTLTVSNMSPEDSSIYLCSYSQGYSPLHFGNGTRLTVT.

This clonotype was counted ten times or more. The chain uses TRBV15 and TRBJ1-5; weak D call: TRBD1 (6 bases). Germline V gene lookup returns CDR1 LNHNV and CDR2 YYDKDF (reference sequence). V gave up 0 bases and J gave up 6 bases, with 15 bases separating them. The CDR3 runs 16 residues. CDR3 sequence reads: CATSRDLGARGQPQHF. The CDR3, as DNA: TGTGCCACCAGCAGAGATTTGGGGGCAAGAGGTCAGCCCCAGCATTTT. Complete variable domain (other parts from reference TRBV15 and TRBJ1-5): DAMVIQNPRYQVTQFGKPVTLSCSQTLNHNVMYWYQQKSSQAPKLLFHYYDKDFNNEADTPDNFQSRRPNTSFCFLDIRSPGLGDTAMYLCATSRDLGARGQPQHFGDGTRLSIL.

This clonotype has at least ten counts. The CDR3 here is CASEFSFEAETQPQHF. As DNA, the CDR3 is TGTGCCAGCGAATTCTCCTTTGAGGCAGAGACTCAGCCCCAGCATTTT. V and J are TRBV6-1 and TRBJ1-5; D not resolved. Germline assignment: CDR1 MNHNS and CDR2 SASEGT. The CDR3 length is 16 residues. Trimming pared 8 bases from V and 6 bases from J, leaving 23 bases between.

The V gene is TRBV11-2, the J gene TRBJ2-3; 7 positions agree with TRBD1. V shed 4 bases and J 0 bases; nucleotides not matched to a gene: 4. Germline CDR1 is SGHAT and CDR2 is FQNNGV. This CDR3 has 15 amino acids. The CDR3 is CASSSGQASTDTQYF. The CDR3 bases are TGTGCCAGCAGCTCAGGACAGGCCAGCACAGATACGCAGTATTTT.

This clonotype was seen a few times. The chain carries TRBV11-2 and TRBJ2-5, with 8 bases matching TRBD1. Germline trimming cut 5 bases from V and 7 bases from J; bases unmatched to any gene: 9. Germline CDR1 SGHAT, CDR2 FQNNGV. The CDR3 sequence is 14 residues long. This CDR3 is CASSKNRGTGTQYF. CDR3 sequence (DNA): TGTGCCAGCAGCAAAAACCGCGGGACAGGGACCCAGTACTTC.

This clonotype was seen only once. V usage is TRBV29-1 and J usage is TRBJ2-5, with D possibly matching TRBD2 (6 bases). Trimming took off 1 base at V and 1 base at J, with 10 bases between the two ends. The CDR3 is 14 residues long. In germline, CDR1 is SQVTM, CDR2 ANQGSEA. CDR3 loop: CSVEGLTSQETQYF. DNA of the CDR3: TGCAGCGTTGAAGGGTTGACTAGCCAAGAGACCCAGTACTTC. Full variable domain (missing parts from reference TRBV29-1 and TRBJ2-5): SAVISQKPSRDICQRGTSLTIQCQVDSQVTMMFWYRQQPGQSLTLIATANQGSEATYESGFVIDKFPISRPNLTFSTLTVSNMSPEDSSIYLCSVEGLTSQETQYFGPGTRLLVL.

This clonotype has at least ten counts. The chain has TRBV2 and TRBJ2-5, with unresolved D. The CDR3 runs 13 residues. The ends were cut back, 4 bases at V and 5 bases at J, with 11 bases in the middle. Germline loops: CDR1 SNHLY, CDR2 FYNNEI. CDR3 residues: CASSVLGHETQYF. CDR3 nucleotides: TGTGCCAGCAGTGTGTTAGGGCATGAGACCCAGTACTTC.

Notes on this clonotype: Compared with germline, one end of the junction differs, possibly owing to a read error. The chain has TRBV5-5 and TRBJ2-2; TRBD1 matches 7 bases. Germline V lookup: CDR1 SGHKS, CDR2 YYEKEE (reference sequence). The CDR3 contains 14 residues. The CDR3, as DNA: TGTGCCAGCAGTTACAGGGGAAACACCGGGGAGCTGTCTTGG. Protein product: CASSYRGNTGELSW.

At least ten counts were recorded for this clonotype. V and J are TRBV5-1 and TRBJ2-7; 9 nucleotides align to TRBD2. The V and J ends lost 0 bases and 3 bases, in that order; junction bases with no gene match: 4. The CDR3 has 15 amino acids. Germline V gene lookup returns CDR1 SGHRS and CDR2 YFSETQ. The CDR3 sequence: CASSLDSGSGYEQYF. The CDR3 coding sequence is TGCGCCAGCAGCTTGGATAGCGGGAGCGGCTACGAGCAGTACTTC.

The chain carries TRBV7-9 and TRBJ1-6; maybe TRBD1 (5 bases). Between the trimmed V and J ends, which lost 7 bases and 8 bases, there was a span of 15 bases. Germline V gives CDR1 SEHNR, CDR2 FQNEAQ (reference sequence). This CDR3 is 14 amino acids long. DNA of the CDR3: TGTGCCAGCATCTCCCGGGACGAGGATTCACCCCTCCACTTT. Amino acid sequence: CASISRDEDSPLHF.

The chain couples TRBV6-1 to TRBJ2-5, with D uncertain. CDR1 and CDR2 from the germline V gene are MNHNS and SASEGT. This CDR3 is 11 amino acids long. V lost 6 bases and J lost 5, with 7 bases in between. The CDR3 here is CASSHYETQYF. The CDR3 nucleotides are TGTGCCAGCAGCCACTATGAGACCCAGTACTTC.

This rearrangement joins TRBV7-2 to TRBJ1-1; D is perhaps TRBD1 (5 bases). CDR3 size: 13 residues. Between the trimmed V and J ends, which lost 5 bases and 6 bases, there was a span of 13 bases. Germline values: CDR1 SGHTA, CDR2 FQGNSA. CDR3 DNA: TGTGCCAGCAGCGGACCGAGGGGTGCTGAAGCTTTCTTT. It is translated as CASSGPRGAEAFF.

This clonotype was recorded only once. A junction end diverges from the germline sequence, so it may reflect a read error. The chain joins TRBV5-1 to TRBJ2-6; D may be TRBD1 (5 bases). In germline, CDR1 is SGHRS, CDR2 YFSETQ. The CDR3 spans 17 residues. CDR3 sequence reads: CASSVSGLTSGADVLTF. DNA for the CDR3: TGTGCCAGCAGCGTTTCAGGCCTGACCTCTGGGGCCGACGTCCTGACTTTC.

This clonotype was seen many times. The chain combines TRBV6-5 with TRBJ1-5; D might be TRBD1 (5 bases). Germline V lookup: CDR1 MNHEY, CDR2 SVGAGI. The CDR3 is 13 amino acids. V was trimmed by 6 bases and J by 7 bases, leaving 13 bases between them. CDR3 sequence reads: CASSDSREQPQHF. DNA for the CDR3: TGTGCCAGCAGCGACAGCCGGGAACAGCCCCAGCATTTT.

This chain links TRBV10-3 with TRBJ2-7; 7 bases line up with TRBD2. Trimming cost V 3 bases and J 3 bases; bases outside gene matches: 5. Per the germline V gene, CDR1 is ENHRY and CDR2 is SYGVKD. The length of the CDR3 is 14 residues. The chain's CDR3 is CAISDGGSGYEQYF. CDR3 in DNA: TGTGCCATCAGTGATGGCGGGAGTGGCTACGAGCAGTACTTC.

This clonotype was detected only a few times. The chain employs TRBV10-3 and TRBJ2-2; possibly TRBD2 for D (5 bases). Trimming took 10 bases from V and 4 from J, leaving 13 bases between them. The CDR3 length is 13 residues. Germline-derived CDR1 and CDR2 are ENHRY and SYGVKD. CDR3 nucleotides: TGTGCCACGAGCGGAACCTCCACCGGGGAGCTGTTTTTT. This encodes CATSGTSTGELFF.

The chain links TRBV29-1 to TRBJ1-1, with D unclear. Trimming removed 8 bases at V and 5 bases at J, with 15 bases between. The CDR3 contains 12 residues. CDR1 and CDR2 (germline): SQVTM, ANQGSEA. The CDR3 reads CSPALAGTEAFF. The CDR3 DNA reads TGCAGCCCCGCCCTCGCTGGAACTGAAGCTTTCTTT.

The J gene is TRBJ1-5, the V gene TRBV4-1; 9 bases agree with TRBD1. CDR3 length equals 19 residues. Trimming took 0 bases from V and 3 from J; bases not matched to a gene: 12. Germline V gene data show CDR1 as MGHRA and CDR2 as YSYEKL. This CDR3 is CASSQEKGGQGSYNQPQHF. For the CDR3, the DNA is TGCGCCAGCAGCCAAGAAAAAGGAGGACAGGGGAGTTACAATCAGCCCCAGCATTTT.

This clonotype occurred many times. V and J are TRBV14 and TRBJ1-1; D ambiguous. Germline CDR1 SGHDN, CDR2 FVKESK. Trimming removed 4 bases at V and 5 bases at J, with 11 bases between. The CDR3 has 13 residues. For the CDR3, the DNA is TGTGCCAGCAGCCCCCGGGGAAAAACTGAAGCTTTCTTT. Amino acid sequence: CASSPRGKTEAFF.

In its sample, this clonotype was seen many times. The V call is TRBV20-1, the J call TRBJ2-2, with D unclear. V lost 5 bases and J 1 base, leaving 8 bases between the germline ends. This CDR3 is built from 13 residues. Germline V gene data show CDR1 as DFQATT and CDR2 as SNEGSKA (reference sequence). As DNA, the CDR3 is TGCAGTGCTCCCCATGGGAACACCGGGGAGCTGTTTTTT. Amino acid sequence: CSAPHGNTGELFF.

This chain uses TRBV7-2 with TRBJ1-1, with D perhaps TRBD1 (5 bases). Germline CDR1 SGHTA, CDR2 FQGNSA. The length of the CDR3 is 13 residues. Trimming left V 6 bases short and J 4 bases short, with 12 bases between. The CDR3 is CASRLSGGTEAFF. In DNA, the CDR3 is TGTGCCAGCAGGTTGAGCGGGGGCACTGAAGCTTTCTTT.

This CDR3 is CASSRRAGGTEAFF. CDR3 nucleotides: TGTGCCAGCAGCCGGAGGGCCGGGGGCACTGAAGCTTTCTTT. The chain couples TRBV14 to TRBJ1-1, with D possibly matching TRBD1 (5 bases). This CDR3 spans 14 amino acids. V was cut by 4 bases and J by 4 bases, with 13 bases left in between. Per germline, CDR1 SGHDN and CDR2 FVKESK. The whole variable domain, remainder taken from reference TRBV14 and TRBJ1-1, is EAGVTQFPSHSVIEKGQTVTLRCDPISGHDNLYWYRRVMGKEIKFLLHFVKESKQDESGMPNNRFLAERTGGTYSTLKVQPAELEDSGVYFCASSRRAGGTEAFFGQGTRLTVV.